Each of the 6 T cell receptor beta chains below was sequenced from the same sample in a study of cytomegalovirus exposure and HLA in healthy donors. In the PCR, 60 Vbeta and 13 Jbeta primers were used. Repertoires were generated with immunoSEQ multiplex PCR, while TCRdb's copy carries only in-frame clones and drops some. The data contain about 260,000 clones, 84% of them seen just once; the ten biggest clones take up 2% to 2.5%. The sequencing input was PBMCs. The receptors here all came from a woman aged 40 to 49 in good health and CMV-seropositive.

The chain's CDR3 is CASSNQGSGNTIYF. The CDR3 DNA reads as TGTGCCAGCAGTAATCAGGGCTCTGGAAACACCATATATTTT. The chain joins TRBV27 to TRBJ1-3; TRBD1 might be the D (5 bases). The germline V gene has CDR1 MNHEY and CDR2 SMNVEV (reference sequence). The V end was cut by 5 bases, the J end by 0 bases, with 8 bases between. The length of the CDR3 is 14 residues.

The CDR3: CASSPDINQPQHF. Here the CDR3 DNA reads TGTGCCAGCTCGCCTGACATCAATCAGCCCCAGCATTTT. The gene calls are TRBV18 and TRBJ1-5, with no clear D. CDR3 length equals 13 residues. Germline V gene data show CDR1 as KGHSH and CDR2 as LQKENI. V was shortened by 6 bases and J by 3 bases, with 9 bases between the two germline ends.

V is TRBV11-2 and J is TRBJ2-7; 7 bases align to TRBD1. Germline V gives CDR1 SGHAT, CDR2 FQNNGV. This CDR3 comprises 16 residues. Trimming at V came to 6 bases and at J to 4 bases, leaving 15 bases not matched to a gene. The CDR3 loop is CASSHGPGQPKYEQYF. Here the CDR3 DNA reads TGTGCCAGCAGTCATGGGCCGGGACAGCCGAAATACGAGCAGTACTTC. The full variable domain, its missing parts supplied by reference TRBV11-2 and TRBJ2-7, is EAGVAQSPRYKIIEKRQSVAFWCNPISGHATLYWYQQILGQGPKLLIQFQNNGVVDDSQLPKDRFSAERLKGVDSTLKIQPAKLEDSAVYLCASSHGPGQPKYEQYFGPGTRLTVT.

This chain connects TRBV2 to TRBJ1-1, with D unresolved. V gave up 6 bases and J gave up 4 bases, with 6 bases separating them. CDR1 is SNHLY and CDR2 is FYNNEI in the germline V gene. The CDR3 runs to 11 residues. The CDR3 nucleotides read TGTGCCAGCAGAGCTAGCACTGAAGCTTTCTTT. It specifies CASRASTEAFF.

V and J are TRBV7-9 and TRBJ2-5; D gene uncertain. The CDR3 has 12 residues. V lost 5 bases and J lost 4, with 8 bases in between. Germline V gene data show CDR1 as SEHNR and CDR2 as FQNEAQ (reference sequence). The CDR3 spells CASSGARETQYF. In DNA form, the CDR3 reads TGTGCCAGCAGCGGAGCGCGAGAGACCCAGTACTTC.

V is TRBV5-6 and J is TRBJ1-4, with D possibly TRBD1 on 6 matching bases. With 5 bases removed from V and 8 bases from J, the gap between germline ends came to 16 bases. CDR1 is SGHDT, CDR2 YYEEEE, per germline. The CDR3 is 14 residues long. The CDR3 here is CASSMTGVLEKLFF. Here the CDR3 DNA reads TGTGCCAGCAGTATGACAGGTGTTTTAGAAAAACTGTTTTTT. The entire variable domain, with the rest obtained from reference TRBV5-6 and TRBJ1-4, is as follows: DAGVTQSPTHLIKTRGQQVTLRCSPKSGHDTVSWYQQALGQGPQFIFQYYEEEERQRGNFPDRFSGHQFPNYSSELNVNALLLGDSALYLCASSMTGVLEKLFFGSGTQLSVL.